This entry lists 31 T cell receptor beta chains sequenced from one sample in a study of beta chain features in type 1 diabetes. Of the isolated RNA, all was reverse transcribed, and so the sequenced material was expressed TCRB transcripts. Profiled with immunoSEQ multiplex PCR; TCRdb holds only in-frame clones, not every one. The top ten clones hold 6.7% of a sample with 250,000 to 350,000 clones, 14% of them seen once. Sequences were obtained from central memory CD4+ T cells from blood. The origin of the receptors is a man aged 25 to 40 in good health.

The V call is TRBV9, the J call TRBJ2-3; 15 bases match TRBD2. Trimming cost V 0 bases and J 4 bases; bases outside gene matches: 0. Germline-derived CDR1 and CDR2 are SGDLS and YYNGEE. The CDR3 is 16 residues long. The chain's CDR3 is CASSVGTSGGADTQYF. CDR3 nucleotide sequence: TGTGCCAGCAGCGTAGGGACTAGCGGGGGGGCAGATACGCAGTATTTT.

The genes are TRBV15 and TRBJ1-2; TRBD1 agrees at 7 bases. CDR1 and CDR2 from the germline V gene are LNHNV and YYDKDF (reference sequence). This CDR3 is built from 17 residues. V lost 0 bases to trimming and J lost 5 bases; unmatched junction nucleotides: 12. CDR3 bases: TGTGCCACCAGCAGAGATTCTGGCCGGGACAGAAGATATGGCTACACCTTC. Its protein product is CATSRDSGRDRRYGYTF.

This clone was detected ten times or more. The chain combines TRBV6-5 with TRBJ1-2, with D possibly matching TRBD1 (6 bases). The V gene lost 0 bases and the J gene lost 4 bases, with 12 bases spanning the gap. Germline lookup yields CDR1 MNHEY and CDR2 SVGAGI. This CDR3 comprises 15 residues. CDR3 in amino acids: CASSYSRDKPYGYTF. Written as DNA, the CDR3 is TGTGCCAGCAGTTACTCCCGGGACAAACCCTATGGCTACACCTTC.

Many counts were recorded for this clone. V usage is TRBV19 and J usage is TRBJ2-2, with D hard to call. V shed 6 bases and J shed 5 bases, with 13 bases lying between them. The CDR3 length is 14 residues. From germline, CDR1 is LNHDA and CDR2 SQIVND (reference sequence). The CDR3 loop is CASSTRAETGELFF. CDR3 in DNA: TGTGCCAGTAGCACCCGGGCTGAGACCGGGGAGCTGTTTTTT.

This clone came up a few times. The chain carries TRBV7-9 and TRBJ2-3; the match to TRBD2 covers 7 bases. The CDR3 spans 14 residues. Unmatched junction bases numbered 6, after V lost 8 bases and J lost 1 base. CDR1 and CDR2 from the germline V gene are SEHNR and FQNEAQ (reference sequence). The CDR3 is CASLLAGGTDTQYF. DNA for the CDR3: TGTGCCAGCCTATTGGCGGGAGGCACAGATACGCAGTATTTT.

The gene calls are TRBV18 and TRBJ2-7; 13 bases are shared with TRBD2. CDR1 KGHSH and CDR2 LQKENI come from the germline V gene. The CDR3 length is 14 residues. The junction had 7 bases not matched to a gene; V was cut back by 2 bases and J by 12 bases. CDR3 DNA: TGTGCCAGCTCACCATGGACTAGCGGGAGAGGGCTGTACGTC. This encodes CASSPWTSGRGLYV.

This clone was counted a few times. The rearrangement links TRBV25-1 to TRBJ1-2; D gene unclear. V gave up 3 bases and J gave up 0 bases, with 8 bases separating them. The CDR3 runs 14 residues. Germline loops: CDR1 MGHDK, CDR2 SYGVNS. The CDR3 DNA is TGTGCCAGCAGTGATTCGGGCACTAACTATGGCTACACCTTC. This translates into CASSDSGTNYGYTF.

The sample holds a few counts of this clone. The chain is built from TRBV19 and TRBJ2-1; TRBD1 agrees at 10 bases. The V and J ends lost 5 bases and 3 bases, in that order; junction bases with no gene match: 4. Germline CDR1 reads LNHDA; CDR2 reads SQIVND (reference sequence). This CDR3 has 15 amino acids. CDR3 residues: CASSSRTGGYNEQFF. The CDR3 coding sequence is TGTGCCAGTAGTTCGAGGACAGGGGGCTACAATGAGCAGTTCTTC.

This clone was seen only a few times. V gene TRBV11-2 combines with J gene TRBJ2-1; no definite D call. Germline values: CDR1 SGHAT, CDR2 FQNNGV. The ends were cut back, 1 base at V and 12 bases at J, with 10 bases in the middle. CDR3 length equals 12 residues. CDR3 loop: CASSLGLNRQFF. In DNA form, the CDR3 reads TGTGCCAGCAGCTTAGGATTAAACCGGCAGTTCTTC.

This clone appeared a few times. The chain joins TRBV18 to TRBJ1-3, with D perhaps TRBD1 (5 bases). The ends were cut back, 3 bases at V and 0 bases at J, with 21 bases in the middle. The CDR3 is 19 residues long. CDR1 is KGHSH and CDR2 is LQKENI in the germline V gene. The CDR3 DNA reads as TGTGCCAGCTCACCTAAGTCGACCCTAGCAGGGATCTCTGGAAACACCATATATTTT. Translation: CASSPKSTLAGISGNTIYF.

Ten or more counts support this clone. V usage is TRBV14 and J usage is TRBJ2-1, with D tentatively TRBD1 or TRBD2 (5 bases each). The V end was cut by 5 bases, the J end by 12 bases, with 17 bases between. Germline CDR1 is SGHDN and CDR2 is FVKESK. The CDR3 covers 13 residues. CDR3 sequence: CASSSQAYGAQFF. CDR3 in DNA: TGTGCCAGCAGCTCACAAGCGTACGGGGCGCAGTTCTTC.

This clone has just a few counts. The chain has TRBV7-9 and TRBJ1-1; 8 nucleotides match TRBD1. The V and J ends lost 4 bases and 3 bases, in that order; junction bases with no gene match: 7. This CDR3 has 15 amino acids. Germline V gene data show CDR1 as SEHNR and CDR2 as FQNEAQ (reference sequence). The CDR3 coding sequence is TGTGCCAGCAGCTCACCGGACAGGGTGCACACTGAAGCTTTCTTT. Translating gives CASSSPDRVHTEAFF.

This chain uses TRBV28 with TRBJ2-3; 9 bases fit TRBD2. The CDR3 totals 14 residues. V shed 5 bases, J shed 4 bases, and the junction held 4 bases outside the gene matches. Germline values: CDR1 MDHEN, CDR2 SYDVKM. CDR3 DNA: TGTGCCAGCAGTCCGCTAGCGGGACCAGATACGCAGTATTTT. Translated, it gives CASSPLAGPDTQYF.

This chain uses TRBV18 with TRBJ2-7; TRBD1 matches at 9 bases. The CDR3 is 15 amino acids. CDR1 KGHSH and CDR2 LQKENI come from the germline V gene. V was pared by 3 bases and J by 6 bases, with 9 bases of the junction left unmatched. DNA of the CDR3: TGTGCCAGCTCACCTATGGACAGGGGAACCTCCGAGCAGTACTTC. It is translated as CASSPMDRGTSEQYF.

Concerning this clone: A read error is possible here, since a much larger clone lies one base away. Distinct nucleotide sequences in the sample also encode this CDR3. The rearrangement uses TRBV7-2 and TRBJ1-1, with D possibly TRBD1 on 6 matching bases. This CDR3 spans 13 amino acids. Germline V gene sequence: CDR1 SGHTA, CDR2 FQGNSA. Trimming left V 3 bases short and J 1 base short, with 6 bases between. The DNA for the CDR3 is TGTGCCAGCAGCTTGGGACAGAACACTGAAGCTTTCTTT. Amino acid sequence: CASSLGQNTEAFF.

This clone has at least ten counts. J is TRBJ2-7 and V is TRBV19; maybe TRBD1 (5 bases). Germline CDR1 is LNHDA and CDR2 is SQIVND (reference sequence). There are 13 residues in the CDR3. V was trimmed by 4 bases and J by 0 bases, leaving 7 bases between them. This chain's CDR3 is CASSRTGSYEQYV. The CDR3 bases are TGTGCCAGTAGTAGAACAGGCTCCTACGAGCAGTACGTC.

In this sample, this clone turned up a few times. V usage is TRBV7-9 and J usage is TRBJ1-2; D may be TRBD1 (6 bases). CDR1 and CDR2 from the germline V gene are SEHNR and FQNEAQ (reference sequence). This CDR3 has 15 residues. The V gene lost 6 bases and the J gene lost 2 bases, with 16 bases spanning the gap. The CDR3 nucleotides read TGTGCCAGCAGTCACCGGGCCCAGGGGAACTATGGCTACACCTTC. This codes for CASSHRAQGNYGYTF. Filled out from reference TRBV7-9 and TRBJ1-2, the complete variable domain reads DTGVSQNPRHKITKRGQNVTFRCDPISEHNRLYWYRQTLGQGPEFLTYFQNEAQLEKSRLLSDRFSAERPKGSFSTLEIQRTEQGDSAMYLCASSHRAQGNYGYTFGSGTRLTVV.

There are a few counts of this clone. The CDR3 reads CASSQEWTDNEQFF. For the CDR3, the DNA is TGTGCCAGCAGCCAAGAGTGGACAGACAATGAGCAGTTCTTC. The gene calls are TRBV5-4 and TRBJ2-1, with D possibly matching TRBD1 (6 bases). The CDR3 is made up of 14 amino acids. Germline CDR1 and CDR2: SGHNT and YYREEE (reference sequence). Trimming cost V 4 bases and J 5 bases, with 13 bases left between them.

There are a few counts of this clone. An end of the junction does not agree with germline; a read error may underlie this. The chain carries TRBV6-5 and TRBJ1-1; D perhaps matches TRBD1 (5 bases). CDR3 length equals 13 residues. Germline V gene lookup returns CDR1 MNHEY and CDR2 SVGAGI. The CDR3 DNA reads TGTGCCAGCAGTGAATCAGGGAACGCTGAAGCTTTCTTT. This encodes CASSESGNAEAFF.

V and J are TRBV6-1 and TRBJ2-7; a weak D match, TRBD1 (6 bases). The germline CDR1 and CDR2 sequences are MNHNS and SASEGT. Trimming shortened V by 7 bases and J by 2 bases, and 15 bases separated the two germline ends. The CDR3 spans 14 residues. CDR3 coding DNA: TGTGCCAGCACCAACCCGGGACACCCCTACGAGCAGTACTTC. This sequence encodes CASTNPGHPYEQYF.

The V gene is TRBV19, the J gene TRBJ2-7, with D perhaps TRBD2 (6 bases). V was clipped by 4 bases and J by 0 bases, with 13 bases between them. The germline V gene encodes CDR1 LNHDA and CDR2 SQIVND (reference sequence). The CDR3 is 15 residues long. The CDR3 loop reads CASSTEKGLSYEQYF. Written as DNA, the CDR3 is TGTGCCAGTAGTACCGAAAAGGGACTCTCCTACGAGCAGTACTTC. Full variable domain (remainder filled in from reference TRBV19 and TRBJ2-7): DGGITQSPKYLFRKEGQNVTLSCEQNLNHDAMYWYRQDPGQGLRLIYYSQIVNDFQKGDIAEGYSVSREKKESFPLTVTSAQKNPTAFYLCASSTEKGLSYEQYFGPGTRLTVT.

This clone was picked up many times. This chain joins TRBV19 and TRBJ1-2, with D unresolved. Germline CDR1 reads LNHDA; CDR2 reads SQIVND (reference sequence). CDR3 length: 14 residues. V lost 4 bases and J lost 3, with 12 bases in between. The CDR3 region has the DNA TGTGCCAGTAGTAGTATATGGGCAGACTATGGCTACACCTTC. Translated, it gives CASSSIWADYGYTF.

This clone was seen repeatedly, ten times or more. CDR3: CASSLVAGQGRNEQFF. The CDR3 DNA follows: TGCGCCAGCAGCTTGGTGGCGGGACAGGGGCGGAATGAGCAGTTCTTC. The chain employs TRBV5-1 and TRBJ2-1, with 10 bases identical to TRBD1. CDR1 and CDR2 from the germline V gene are SGHRS and YFSETQ. The CDR3 loop spans 16 amino acids. V trimming: 0 bases; J trimming: 7 bases; junction bases outside the gene matches: 7.

This clone was found many times. CDR3 coding DNA: TGTGCCAGCAGCTCTCGGTTTAGCGGGAGGGCCGAGCAGTACTTC. The encoded protein is CASSSRFSGRAEQYF. This chain uses TRBV7-2 with TRBJ2-4; TRBD2 aligns across 11 bases. The DNA end favors TRBJ2-7, so the J call may be wrong. CDR1 SGHTA and CDR2 FQGNSA come from the germline V gene. The CDR3 loop spans 15 amino acids.

This clone has only a few counts. The chain employs TRBV7-2 and TRBJ1-2, with D unresolved. The CDR3 has 15 amino acids. Per the germline V gene, CDR1 is SGHTA and CDR2 is FQGNSA. V lost 3 bases and J 5 bases, leaving 16 bases between the germline ends. CDR3 sequence (DNA): TGTGCCAGCAGCTTCCTTGGGCATCGCCCATATGGCTACACCTTC. It specifies CASSFLGHRPYGYTF.

This chain uses TRBV10-3 with TRBJ1-2; TRBD1 agrees at 10 bases. Germline V gene lookup returns CDR1 ENHRY and CDR2 SYGVKD. The CDR3 has 14 residues. Germline trimming cut 5 bases from V and 6 bases from J; bases unmatched to any gene: 6. The DNA of the CDR3 is TGTGCCATCAGTACTTCCGGGACAGGGGATGGCTACACCTTC. Translation: CAISTSGTGDGYTF.

A note on this clone: One junction end does not reproduce the germline sequence, and a read error may be involved. V and J are TRBV4-1 and TRBJ2-3, with a possible D match to TRBD2 (5 bases). This CDR3 region has 16 residues. Germline assignment: CDR1 MGHRA and CDR2 YSYEKL. DNA of the CDR3: TGTGCCAGCAGCCAAGTTAGGGAGTTCGGTGCAGATACGCAGTATTTT. Amino acid sequence: CASSQVREFGADTQYF.

Concerning this clone itself: Within the sample, other DNA sequences also encode this same CDR3. The chain uses TRBV19 and TRBJ2-3; D is perhaps TRBD2 (6 bases). Germline-derived CDR1 and CDR2 are LNHDA and SQIVND (reference sequence). V lost 4 bases and J lost 3, with 8 bases in between. This CDR3 is 13 amino acids long. The CDR3 is CASSTGRTDTQYF. CDR3 bases: TGTGCCAGTAGTACAGGGAGGACAGATACGCAGTATTTT.

This clone was observed many times. The chain combines TRBV5-1 with TRBJ1-1; D unclear. Deletions cut 2 bases from V and 4 bases from J, with 15 bases between. CDR3 length: 15 residues. The germline gives CDR1 SGHRS, CDR2 YFSETQ. CDR3 in amino acids: CASSLEPVGSTEAFF. In nucleotides, the CDR3 is TGCGCCAGCAGCTTAGAACCCGTAGGGTCCACTGAAGCTTTCTTT.

This chain uses TRBV10-3 with TRBJ1-5; D gene ambiguous. The CDR3 runs 14 residues. Germline-derived CDR1 and CDR2 are ENHRY and SYGVKD. V shed 4 bases and J shed 0 bases, with 7 bases lying between them. The chain's CDR3 is CAISGSHSNQPQHF. Here the CDR3 DNA reads TGTGCCATCAGTGGGTCACATAGCAATCAGCCCCAGCATTTT.

This clone came up a few times. This sequence joins TRBV7-2 and TRBJ1-5; a weak D match, TRBD1 (5 bases). V lost 6 bases, J lost 4 bases, and 10 bases lay in between. Germline-derived CDR1 and CDR2 are SGHTA and FQGNSA. This CDR3 contains 13 residues. CDR3 amino acids: CASRGTGNQPQHF. CDR3 bases: TGTGCCAGCAGGGGGACGGGAAATCAGCCCCAGCATTTT.